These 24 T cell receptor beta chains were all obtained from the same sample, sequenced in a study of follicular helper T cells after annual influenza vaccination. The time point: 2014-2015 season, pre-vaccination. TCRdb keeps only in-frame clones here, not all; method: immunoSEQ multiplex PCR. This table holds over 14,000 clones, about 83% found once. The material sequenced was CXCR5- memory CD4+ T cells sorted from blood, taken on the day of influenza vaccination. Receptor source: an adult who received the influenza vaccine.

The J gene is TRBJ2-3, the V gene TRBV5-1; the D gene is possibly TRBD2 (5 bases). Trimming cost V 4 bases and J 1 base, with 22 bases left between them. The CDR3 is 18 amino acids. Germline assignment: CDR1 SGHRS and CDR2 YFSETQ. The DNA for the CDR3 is TGCGCCAGCAGCCCCAGCATGCTAGCTGTTTATGGCACAGATACGCAGTATTTT. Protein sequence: CASSPSMLAVYGTDTQYF.

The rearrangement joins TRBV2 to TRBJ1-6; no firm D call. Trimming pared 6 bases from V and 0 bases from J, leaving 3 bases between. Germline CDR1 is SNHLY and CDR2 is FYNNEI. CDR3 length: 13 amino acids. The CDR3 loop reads CASRDSYNSPLHF. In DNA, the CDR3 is TGTGCCAGCAGGGACTCCTATAATTCACCCCTCCACTTT. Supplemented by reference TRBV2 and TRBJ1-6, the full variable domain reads EPEVTQTPSHQVTQMGQEVILRCVPISNHLYFYWYRQILGQKVEFLVSFYNNEISEKSEIFDDQFSVERPDGSNFTLKIRSTKLEDSAMYFCASRDSYNSPLHFGNGTRLTVT.

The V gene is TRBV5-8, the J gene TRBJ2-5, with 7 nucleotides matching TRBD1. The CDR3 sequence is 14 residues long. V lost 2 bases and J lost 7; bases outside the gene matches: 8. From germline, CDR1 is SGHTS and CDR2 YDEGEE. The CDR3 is CASSFTGDVWTQYF. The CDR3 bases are TGTGCCAGCAGCTTCACAGGGGACGTTTGGACCCAGTACTTC.

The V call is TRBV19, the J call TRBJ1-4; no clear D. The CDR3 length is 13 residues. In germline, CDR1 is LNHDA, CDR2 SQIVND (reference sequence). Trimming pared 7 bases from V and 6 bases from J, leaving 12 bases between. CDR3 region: CASKRQVDEKLFF. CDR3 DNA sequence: TGTGCCAGTAAGCGACAAGTCGATGAAAAACTGTTTTTT.

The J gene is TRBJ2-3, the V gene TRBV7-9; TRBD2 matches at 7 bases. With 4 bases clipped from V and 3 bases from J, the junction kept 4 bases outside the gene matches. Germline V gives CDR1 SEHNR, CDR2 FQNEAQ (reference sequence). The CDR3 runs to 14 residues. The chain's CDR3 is CASSSRGTTDTQYF. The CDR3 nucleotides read TGTGCCAGCAGCTCGCGGGGGACGACAGATACGCAGTATTTT.

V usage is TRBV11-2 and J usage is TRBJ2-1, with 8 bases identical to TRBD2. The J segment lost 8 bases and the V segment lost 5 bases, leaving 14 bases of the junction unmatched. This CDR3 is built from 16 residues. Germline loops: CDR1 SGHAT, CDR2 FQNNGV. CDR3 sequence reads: CASSQISGLGGDEQFF. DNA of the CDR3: TGTGCCAGCAGCCAGATCTCGGGACTAGGGGGGGATGAGCAGTTCTTC.

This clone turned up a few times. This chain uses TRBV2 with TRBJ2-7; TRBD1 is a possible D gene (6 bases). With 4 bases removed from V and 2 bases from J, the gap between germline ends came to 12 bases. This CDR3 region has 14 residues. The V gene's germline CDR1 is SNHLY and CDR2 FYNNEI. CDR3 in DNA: TGTGCCAGCAGTGGAAAACAGGGTCCCTACGAGCAGTACTTC. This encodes CASSGKQGPYEQYF. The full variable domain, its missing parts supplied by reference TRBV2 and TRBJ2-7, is EPEVTQTPSHQVTQMGQEVILRCVPISNHLYFYWYRQILGQKVEFLVSFYNNEISEKSEIFDDQFSVERPDGSNFTLKIRSTKLEDSAMYFCASSGKQGPYEQYFGPGTRLTVT.

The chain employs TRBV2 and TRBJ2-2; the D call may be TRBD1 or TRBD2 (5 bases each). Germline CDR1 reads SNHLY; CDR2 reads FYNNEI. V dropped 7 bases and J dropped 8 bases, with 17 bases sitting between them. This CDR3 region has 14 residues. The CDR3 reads CASMRDETLGELFF. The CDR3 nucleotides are TGTGCCAGCATGAGGGACGAGACCTTAGGGGAGCTGTTTTTT. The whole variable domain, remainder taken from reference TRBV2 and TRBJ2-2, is EPEVTQTPSHQVTQMGQEVILRCVPISNHLYFYWYRQILGQKVEFLVSFYNNEISEKSEIFDDQFSVERPDGSNFTLKIRSTKLEDSAMYFCASMRDETLGELFFGEGSRLTVL.

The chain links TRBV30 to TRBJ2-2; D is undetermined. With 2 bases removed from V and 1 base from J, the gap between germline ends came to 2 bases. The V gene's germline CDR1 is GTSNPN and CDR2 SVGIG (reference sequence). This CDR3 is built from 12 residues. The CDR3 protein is CAWSRNTGELFF. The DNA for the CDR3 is TGTGCCTGGAGTCGGAACACCGGGGAGCTGTTTTTT.

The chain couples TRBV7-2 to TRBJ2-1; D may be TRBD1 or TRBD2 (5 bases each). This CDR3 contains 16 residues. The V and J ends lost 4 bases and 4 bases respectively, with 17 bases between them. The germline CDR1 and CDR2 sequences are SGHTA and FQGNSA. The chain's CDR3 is CASSSFPRGKYNEQFF. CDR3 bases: TGTGCCAGCAGCTCCTTTCCGAGGGGCAAGTACAATGAGCAGTTCTTC.

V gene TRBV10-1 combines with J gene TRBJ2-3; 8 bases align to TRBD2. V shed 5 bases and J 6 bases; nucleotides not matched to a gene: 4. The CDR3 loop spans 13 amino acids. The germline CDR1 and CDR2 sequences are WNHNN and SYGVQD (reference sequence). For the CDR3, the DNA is TGCGCCAGCAGTCCGGGGGGGAGTGATACGCAGTATTTT. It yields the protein CASSPGGSDTQYF.

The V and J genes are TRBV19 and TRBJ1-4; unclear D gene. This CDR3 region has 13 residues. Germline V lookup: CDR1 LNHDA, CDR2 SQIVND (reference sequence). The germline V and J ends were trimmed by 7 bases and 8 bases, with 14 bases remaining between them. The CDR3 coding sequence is TGTGCCAGTAAGGTCACCCAAGTGGAAAAACTGTTTTTT. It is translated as CASKVTQVEKLFF.

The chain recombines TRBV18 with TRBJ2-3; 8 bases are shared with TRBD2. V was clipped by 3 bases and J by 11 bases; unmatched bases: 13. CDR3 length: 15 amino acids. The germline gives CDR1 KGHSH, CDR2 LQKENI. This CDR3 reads CASSPGFTGSGEQYF. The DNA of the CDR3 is TGTGCCAGCTCACCTGGGTTTACGGGTAGCGGGGAGCAGTATTTT.

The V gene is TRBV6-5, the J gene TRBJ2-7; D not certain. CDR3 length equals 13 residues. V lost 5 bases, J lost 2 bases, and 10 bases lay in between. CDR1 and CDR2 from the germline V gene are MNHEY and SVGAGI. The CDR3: CASSNPWTYEQYF. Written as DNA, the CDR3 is TGTGCCAGCAGTAACCCCTGGACCTACGAGCAGTACTTC.

The DNA of the CDR3 is TGTGCCAGTAACCTACGGGCTCAGAGGAACACTGAAGCTTTCTTT. This translates into CASNLRAQRNTEAFF. V and J are TRBV19 and TRBJ1-1; no definite D call. Trimming took 7 bases from V and 1 from J, leaving 16 bases between them. CDR1 is LNHDA, CDR2 SQIVND, per germline (reference sequence). The CDR3 runs 15 residues.

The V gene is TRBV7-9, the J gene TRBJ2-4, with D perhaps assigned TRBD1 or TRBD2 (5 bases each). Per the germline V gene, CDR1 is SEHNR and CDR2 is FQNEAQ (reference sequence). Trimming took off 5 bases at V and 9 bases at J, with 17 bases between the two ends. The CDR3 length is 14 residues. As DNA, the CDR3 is TGTGCCAGCAGCCCCCCTGGGGGTGAGAGCATTCAGTACTTC. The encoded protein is CASSPPGGESIQYF.

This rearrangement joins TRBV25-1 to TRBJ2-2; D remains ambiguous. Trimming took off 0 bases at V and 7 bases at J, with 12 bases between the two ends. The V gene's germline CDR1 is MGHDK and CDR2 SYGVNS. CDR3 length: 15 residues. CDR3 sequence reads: CASSEYTTHDGELFF. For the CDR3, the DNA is TGTGCCAGCAGTGAATATACCACTCACGACGGGGAGCTGTTTTTT.

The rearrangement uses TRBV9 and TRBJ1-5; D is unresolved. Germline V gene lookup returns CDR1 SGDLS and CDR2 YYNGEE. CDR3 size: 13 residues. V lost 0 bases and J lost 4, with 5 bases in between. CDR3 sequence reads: CASSVGQNQPQHF. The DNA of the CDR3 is TGTGCCAGCAGCGTAGGGCAGAATCAGCCCCAGCATTTT.

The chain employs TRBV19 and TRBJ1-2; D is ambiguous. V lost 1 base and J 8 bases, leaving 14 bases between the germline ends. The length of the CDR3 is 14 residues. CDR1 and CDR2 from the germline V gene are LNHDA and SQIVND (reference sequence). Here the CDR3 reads CASSIARGPMGYTF. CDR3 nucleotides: TGTGCCAGTAGTATAGCCCGCGGACCTATGGGCTACACCTTC.

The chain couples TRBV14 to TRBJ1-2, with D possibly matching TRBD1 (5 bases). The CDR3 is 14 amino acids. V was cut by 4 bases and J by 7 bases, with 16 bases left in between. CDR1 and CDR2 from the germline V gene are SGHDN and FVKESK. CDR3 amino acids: CASSPRAGRGGYTF. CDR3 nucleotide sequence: TGTGCCAGCAGCCCCCGGGCAGGGCGAGGTGGCTACACCTTC.

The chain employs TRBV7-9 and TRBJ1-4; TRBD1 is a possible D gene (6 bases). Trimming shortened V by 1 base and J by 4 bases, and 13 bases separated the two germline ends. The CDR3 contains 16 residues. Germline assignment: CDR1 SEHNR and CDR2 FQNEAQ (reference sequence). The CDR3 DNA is TGTGCCAGCAGCTTAGGCTGGGGGGGCCTTAATGAAAAACTGTTTTTT. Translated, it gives CASSLGWGGLNEKLFF.

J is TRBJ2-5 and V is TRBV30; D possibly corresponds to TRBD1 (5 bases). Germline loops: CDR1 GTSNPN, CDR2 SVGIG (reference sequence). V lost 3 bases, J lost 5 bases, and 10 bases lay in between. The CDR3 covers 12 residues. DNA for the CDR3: TGTGCCTGGAGGGGGCTTGGGGAGACCCAGTACTTC. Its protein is CAWRGLGETQYF.

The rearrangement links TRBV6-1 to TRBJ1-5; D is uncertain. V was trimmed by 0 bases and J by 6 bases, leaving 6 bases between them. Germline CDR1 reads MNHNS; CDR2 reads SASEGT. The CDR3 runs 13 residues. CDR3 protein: CASSEARPQPQHF. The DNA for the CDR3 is TGTGCCAGCAGTGAAGCGCGTCCTCAGCCCCAGCATTTT.

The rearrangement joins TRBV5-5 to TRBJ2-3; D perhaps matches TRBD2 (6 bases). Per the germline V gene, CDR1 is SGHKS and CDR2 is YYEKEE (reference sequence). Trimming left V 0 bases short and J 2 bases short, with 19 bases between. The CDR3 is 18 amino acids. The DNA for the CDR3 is TGTGCCAGCAGCTTGGAAGGCGGTACGGGGGTCAACACAGATACGCAGTATTTT. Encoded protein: CASSLEGGTGVNTDTQYF.